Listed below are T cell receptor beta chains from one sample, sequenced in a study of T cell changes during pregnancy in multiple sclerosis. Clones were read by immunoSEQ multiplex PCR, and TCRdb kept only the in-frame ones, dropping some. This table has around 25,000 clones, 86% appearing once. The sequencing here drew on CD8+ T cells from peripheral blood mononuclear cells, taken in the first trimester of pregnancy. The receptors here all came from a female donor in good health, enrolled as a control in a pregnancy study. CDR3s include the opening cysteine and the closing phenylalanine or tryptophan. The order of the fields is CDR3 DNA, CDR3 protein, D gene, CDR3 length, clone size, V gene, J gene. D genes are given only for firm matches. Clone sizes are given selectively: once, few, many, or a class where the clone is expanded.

TGTGCCAGCAGTGACGGAGCGGGGAACACTGAAGCTTTCTTT	CASSDGAGNTEAFF	.	14	.	TRBV25-1	TRBJ1-1
TGTGCCACCAAGACAGGGGGGGAGAACACTGAAGCTTTCTTT	CATKTGGENTEAFF	TRBD1	14	.	TRBV7-9	TRBJ1-1
TGTGCCAGCAGCATCTCCGGGACAGGAGACTACGAGCAGTACTTC	CASSISGTGDYEQYF	TRBD1	15	.	TRBV11-1	TRBJ2-7
TGCGCCAGCAGTCCACAACAGGGGTCTGCTAATGAAAAACTGTTTTTT	CASSPQQGSANEKLFF	TRBD1	16	.	TRBV4-1	TRBJ1-4
TGTGCCAGCAGTGAACACAGAAGCAATCAGCCCCAGCATTTT	CASSEHRSNQPQHF	.	14	.	TRBV2	TRBJ1-5
TGTGCCAGCAGCTCGGGGACTAGCGGGGTAATAAGACAAGAGACCCAGTACTTC	CASSSGTSGVIRQETQYF	TRBD2	18	.	TRBV9	TRBJ2-5
TGCGCCAGCAGCCCCGGACTGAGTTCCTACAATGAGCAGTTCTTC	CASSPGLSSYNEQFF	.	15	.	TRBV5-1	TRBJ2-1
TGCGCCAGCATCCCCAATCATGAGCAGTACTTC	CASIPNHEQYF	.	11	.	TRBV23-1	TRBJ2-7
TGTGCCAGCGCAAAGGGGACCTACAATGAGCAGTTCTTC	CASAKGTYNEQFF	.	13	.	TRBV6-6	TRBJ2-1
TGTGCCAGTAACGCTCCGGGACAGGGAGTATACGAGCAGTACTTC	CASNAPGQGVYEQYF	TRBD1	15	once	TRBV19	TRBJ2-7
TGTGCCAGCAGCTTAATTGGGCAGCCGGAGACCCAGTACTTC	CASSLIGQPETQYF	.	14	.	TRBV7-3	TRBJ2-5
TGTGCCAGGATCCCGGGCAGGGAATTTGAAAAACTGTTTTTT	CARIPGREFEKLFF	.	14	.	TRBV21-1	TRBJ1-4
TGTGCCAGCAGTTTTGAGGGCGCAACTAATGAAAAACTGTTTTTT	CASSFEGATNEKLFF	.	15	.	TRBV27	TRBJ1-4
TGTGCCAGCAGCGGACTAGCGGGGGGGTTAGAGACCCAGTACTTC	CASSGLAGGLETQYF	TRBD2	15	once	TRBV9	TRBJ2-5
TGTGCCAGCAGTTTCGCAGAGGTGATAAGCTCCTACGAGCAGTACTTC	CASSFAEVISSYEQYF	.	16	once	TRBV6-5	TRBJ2-7
TGTGCCAGCAGTTCTGAAGGGGAACAGTCCTATAATTCACCCCTCCACTTT	CASSSEGEQSYNSPLHF	.	17	.	TRBV27	TRBJ1-6